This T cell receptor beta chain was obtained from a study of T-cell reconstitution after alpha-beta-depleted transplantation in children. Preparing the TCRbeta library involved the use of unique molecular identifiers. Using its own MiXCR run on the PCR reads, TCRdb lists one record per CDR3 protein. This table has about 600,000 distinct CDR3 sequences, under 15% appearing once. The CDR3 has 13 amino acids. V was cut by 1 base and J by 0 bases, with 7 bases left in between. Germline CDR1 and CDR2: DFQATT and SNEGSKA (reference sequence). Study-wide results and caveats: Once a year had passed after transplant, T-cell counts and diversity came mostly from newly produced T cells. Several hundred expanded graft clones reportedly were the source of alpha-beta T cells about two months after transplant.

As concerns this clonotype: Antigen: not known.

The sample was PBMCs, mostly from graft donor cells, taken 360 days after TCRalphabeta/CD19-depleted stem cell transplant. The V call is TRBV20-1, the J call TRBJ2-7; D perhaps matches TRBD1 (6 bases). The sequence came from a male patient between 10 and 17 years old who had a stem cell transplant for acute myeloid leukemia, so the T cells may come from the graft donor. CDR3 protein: CSARADSSYEQYF. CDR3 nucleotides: TGCAGTGCTAGAGCGGACAGCTCCTACGAGCAGTACTTC.